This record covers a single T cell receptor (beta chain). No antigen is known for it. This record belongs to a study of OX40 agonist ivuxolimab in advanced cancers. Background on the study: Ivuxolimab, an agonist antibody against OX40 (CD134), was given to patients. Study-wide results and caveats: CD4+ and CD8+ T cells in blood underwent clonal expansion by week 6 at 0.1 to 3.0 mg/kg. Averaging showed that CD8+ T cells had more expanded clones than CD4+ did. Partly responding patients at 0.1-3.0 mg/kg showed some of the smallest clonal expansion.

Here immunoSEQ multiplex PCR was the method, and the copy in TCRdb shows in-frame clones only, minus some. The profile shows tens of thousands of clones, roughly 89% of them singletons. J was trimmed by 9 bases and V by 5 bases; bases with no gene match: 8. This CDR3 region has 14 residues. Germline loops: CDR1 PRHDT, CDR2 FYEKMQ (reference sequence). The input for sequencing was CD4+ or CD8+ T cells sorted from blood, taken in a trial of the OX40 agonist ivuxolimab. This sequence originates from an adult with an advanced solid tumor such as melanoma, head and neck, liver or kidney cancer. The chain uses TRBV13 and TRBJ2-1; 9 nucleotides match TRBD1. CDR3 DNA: TGTGCCAGCAGCGTACGGGACAGGGAGGGTGAGCAGTTCTTC. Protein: CASSVRDREGEQFF.